One and the same sample provided the 5 T cell receptor beta chains below, sequenced in a study of radiotherapy plus CTLA-4 blockade in lung cancer. Clones were sequenced by immunoSEQ multiplex PCR, and TCRdb holds only the in-frame ones, with some missing. Among approximately 19,000 clones listed, roughly 82% were seen once. The sequences come from peripheral blood, collected from a patient treated with radiotherapy plus ipilimumab. Every receptor here comes from a human donor with non-small cell lung cancer whose response to radiotherapy plus ipilimumab could not be evaluated.

The chain recombines TRBV7-2 with TRBJ2-7; 14 bases align to TRBD2. The trim removed 5 bases at V and 2 bases at J, leaving 2 bases unmatched. There are 15 residues in the CDR3. Germline CDR1 reads SGHTA; CDR2 reads FQGNSA. CDR3: CASSLGLAGAYEQYF. As DNA, the CDR3 is TGTGCCAGCAGCCTGGGACTAGCGGGGGCCTACGAGCAGTACTTC.

The chain has TRBV7-9 and TRBJ2-5; 10 nucleotides agree with TRBD1. The CDR3 covers 18 residues. Germline CDR1 SEHNR, CDR2 FQNEAQ (reference sequence). J gave up 5 bases and V 2 bases, and 14 bases lay outside the gene matches. The CDR3 protein is CASSLSVGQGGRLETQYF. The DNA of the CDR3 is TGTGCCAGCAGCTTATCAGTCGGACAGGGGGGGAGGTTGGAGACCCAGTACTTC.

The genes are TRBV7-2 and TRBJ1-4; 7 positions match TRBD1. Losses at the gene ends were 5 bases for V and 4 bases for J; bases not matched to a gene: 7. Germline CDR1 and CDR2: SGHTA and FQGNSA. There are 15 residues in the CDR3. DNA of the CDR3: TGTGCCAGCAGCCCCCAGGGGGTGGGTAATGAAAAACTGTTTTTT. Its translation: CASSPQGVGNEKLFF. Full variable domain (missing parts from reference TRBV7-2 and TRBJ1-4): GAGVSQSPSNKVTEKGKDVELRCDPISGHTALYWYRQSLGQGLEFLIYFQGNSAPDKSGLPSDRFSAERTGGSVSTLTIQRTQQEDSAVYLCASSPQGVGNEKLFFGSGTQLSVL.

The genes are TRBV2 and TRBJ2-7, with TRBD2 matching 7 bases. The germline CDR1 and CDR2 sequences are SNHLY and FYNNEI. The V segment lost 10 bases and the J segment 1 base; nucleotides outside the gene matches: 10. The CDR3 consists of 14 residues. The CDR3 spells CATHGGGRSYEQYF. The CDR3, as DNA: TGTGCCACCCACGGTGGCGGGAGATCCTACGAGCAGTACTTC.

V is TRBV7-2 and J is TRBJ1-2, with D perhaps TRBD1 (6 bases). The ends were cut back, 5 bases at V and 5 bases at J, with 24 bases in the middle. This CDR3 is built from 17 residues. Per germline, CDR1 SGHTA and CDR2 FQGNSA. In DNA, the CDR3 is TGTGCCAGCAGCCCCCCCGGGAGGGGGAGTTATGGTTATGGCTACACCTTC. It codes for CASSPPGRGSYGYGYTF.